This T cell receptor (beta chain) was captured in a study of blood T cells in healthy people across ages. Drawn from each donor were approximately 9.2 milliliters of peripheral blood. Germline V gene lookup returns CDR1 ENHRY and CDR2 SYGVKD. The trim removed 3 bases at V and 4 bases at J, leaving 6 bases unmatched. The CDR3 is 15 residues long. Together with a sample-barcoded 5' primer, a J-beta primer mix was included in a second PCR lasting about 6 to 12 cycles. TCRdb re-called the 5' RACE reads through MiXCR, storing one row per CDR3 protein. The repertoire holds 1.5 million to 2 million distinct CDR3 sequences, with 25% to 30% as singletons.

The sequenced material came from blood. The receptor's source is a woman aged 25 to 39 in good health. The chain carries TRBV10-3 and TRBJ2-7; TRBD1 matches at 10 bases. The CDR3 DNA reads as TGTGCCATCAGTGACCCCGGGACAGGGGTTTACGAGCAGTACTTC. Translating it yields CAISDPGTGVYEQYF.